One sample yielded the 18 T cell receptor beta chains listed below, sequenced in a study of blood T cell repertoires in COVID-19. Repertoires were generated with immunoSEQ multiplex PCR, while TCRdb's copy carries only in-frame clones and drops some. Here the sample spans some 180,000 clones, 75% to 95% being singletons. Sequencing was carried out using peripheral blood. The receptors here all came from a man aged 45 to 65 with acute or convalescent COVID-19.

The chain has TRBV28 and TRBJ1-6; D not certain. The germline V gene has CDR1 MDHEN and CDR2 SYDVKM. Between the trimmed V and J ends, which lost 11 bases and 4 bases, there was a span of 12 bases. This CDR3 contains 13 residues. CDR3 nucleotide sequence: TGTGCCCGGGGAGTCGTATATAATTCACCCCTCCACTTT. This gives the protein CARGVVYNSPLHF.

This rearrangement joins TRBV10-3 to TRBJ2-3; 8 positions match TRBD2. J was trimmed by 6 bases and V by 7 bases; bases with no gene match: 9. Per the germline V gene, CDR1 is ENHRY and CDR2 is SYGVKD. CDR3 length equals 14 residues. For the CDR3, the DNA is TGTGCCATCAAGGAGCGGGAGTTTGGGGATACGCAGTATTTT. Its protein is CAIKEREFGDTQYF.

V usage is TRBV19 and J usage is TRBJ2-2, with D unclear. There are 16 residues in the CDR3. Germline V gene sequence: CDR1 LNHDA, CDR2 SQIVND (reference sequence). Trimming removed 1 base at V and 7 bases at J, with 16 bases between. CDR3: CASSIASLLAGGELFF. CDR3 in DNA: TGTGCCAGTAGTATAGCATCTTTATTAGCTGGCGGGGAGCTGTTTTTT.

This clone was counted once. The chain is built from TRBV10-3 and TRBJ2-3; no clear D gene. The V end lost 0 bases, the J end lost 7 bases, and 8 bases lay between the germline ends. Germline values: CDR1 ENHRY, CDR2 SYGVKD. This CDR3 spans 13 amino acids. CDR3 coding DNA: TGTGCCATCAGTGAGTCTGGCCCGAATACGCAGTATTTT. Its protein is CAISESGPNTQYF.

The chain links TRBV10-3 to TRBJ1-4; maybe TRBD1 (5 bases). The CDR3 runs 14 residues. The V gene's germline CDR1 is ENHRY and CDR2 SYGVKD. V lost 2 bases, J lost 8 bases, and 12 bases lay in between. DNA of the CDR3: TGTGCCATCAGTGAGGTTGGGGGGTACGAAAAACTGTTTTTT. This codes for CAISEVGGYEKLFF.

V is TRBV5-6 and J is TRBJ1-4; D ambiguous. Germline V gene data show CDR1 as SGHDT and CDR2 as YYEEEE. V lost 4 bases to trimming and J lost 8 bases, with 15 bases between them. This CDR3 has 14 amino acids. In DNA form, the CDR3 reads TGTGCCAGCAGCCGGGGTCCCACCGACGAAAAACTGTTTTTT. Translation: CASSRGPTDEKLFF.

The chain is built from TRBV2 and TRBJ1-4; no definite D call. Germline CDR1 and CDR2: SNHLY and FYNNEI. V was trimmed by 7 bases and J by 0 bases, leaving 12 bases between them. The CDR3 totals 15 residues. The CDR3 sequence: CASMGRLATNEKLFF. As DNA, the CDR3 is TGTGCCAGCATGGGCAGGCTGGCAACTAATGAAAAACTGTTTTTT.

This chain connects TRBV24-1 to TRBJ2-2, with 16 bases that match TRBD2. Germline V gene sequence: CDR1 KGHDR, CDR2 SFDVKD. This CDR3 spans 18 amino acids. V dropped 4 bases and J dropped 2; count of bases not matched to a gene: 3. CDR3 coding DNA: TGTGCCACCAGTGAGGGGACTAGCGGGAGGGTAAACACCGGGGAGCTGTTTTTT. The encoded protein is CATSEGTSGRVNTGELFF.

The V gene is TRBV9, the J gene TRBJ1-1; TRBD1 matches at 7 bases. The CDR3 covers 13 residues. Germline CDR1 and CDR2: SGDLS and YYNGEE. The V segment lost 0 bases and the J segment 5 bases; nucleotides outside the gene matches: 1. CDR3 sequence (DNA): TGTGCCAGCAGCGTAGGCAGGGGGACTGAAGCTTTCTTT. This encodes CASSVGRGTEAFF. The full variable domain, rest sourced from reference TRBV9 and TRBJ1-1, is DSGVTQTPKHLITATGQRVTLRCSPRSGDLSVYWYQQSLDQGLQFLIQYYNGEERAKGNILERFSAQQFPDLHSELNLSSLELGDSALYFCASSVGRGTEAFFGQGTRLTVV.

This sequence joins TRBV3-1 (or the pseudogene TRBV3-2) and TRBJ2-1, with 8 bases aligning to TRBD1. CDR3 length equals 15 residues. Germline CDR1 is LGHDT and CDR2 is YNNKEL (reference sequence). V lost 2 bases and J lost 10; bases outside the gene matches: 10. CDR3 region: CASSQTRQGFGEQFF. CDR3 DNA sequence: TGTGCCAGCAGCCAAACGAGACAGGGGTTCGGAGAGCAGTTCTTC.

The V call is TRBV3-1 (or the pseudogene TRBV3-2), the J call TRBJ2-2; D ambiguous. The germline V and J ends were trimmed by 0 bases and 3 bases, with 14 bases remaining between them. The germline CDR1 and CDR2 sequences are LGHDT and YNNKEL (reference sequence). The CDR3 sequence is 17 residues long. The CDR3 loop reads CASSQDKDWQYTGELFF. The CDR3, as DNA: TGTGCCAGCAGCCAAGATAAAGATTGGCAGTACACCGGGGAGCTGTTTTTT.

The chain is built from TRBV18 and TRBJ2-1, with TRBD2 identical over 15 bases. The germline CDR1 and CDR2 sequences are KGHSH and LQKENI. The CDR3 spans 16 residues. The trim removed 2 bases at V and 9 bases at J, leaving 5 bases unmatched. As DNA, the CDR3 is TGTGCCAGCTCACCAATGGGACTAGCGGGAGGTAGTGAGCAGTTCTTC. Translation: CASSPMGLAGGSEQFF.

The chain couples TRBV6-5 to TRBJ1-1, with D possibly matching TRBD1 (5 bases). Germline V gives CDR1 MNHEY, CDR2 SVGAGI. The CDR3 is 13 amino acids. V lost 7 bases and J 6 bases, leaving 15 bases between the germline ends. Here the CDR3 DNA reads TGTGCCAGCACTACGGGACTGGTCCCTGAAGCTTTCTTT. It specifies CASTTGLVPEAFF.

The chain recombines TRBV5-4 with TRBJ1-1, with D maybe TRBD1 (5 bases). V lost 4 bases and J lost 4, with 14 bases in between. The CDR3 covers 14 residues. Germline CDR1 is SGHNT and CDR2 is YYREEE (reference sequence). In DNA form, the CDR3 reads TGTGCCAGCAGCCCTAAGGACCAGGGCACTGAAGCTTTCTTT. Translating gives CASSPKDQGTEAFF.

For the CDR3, the DNA is TGTGCCAGCAGCTTAGCGGGGCTAGCGGGATACGAGCAGTACTTC. Its protein is CASSLAGLAGYEQYF. The J gene is TRBJ2-7, the V gene TRBV7-6; 9 nucleotides line up with TRBD2. J lost 4 bases, V lost 0 bases, and 4 bases had no gene match. CDR3 size: 15 residues. In germline, CDR1 is SGHVS, CDR2 FNYEAQ.

This chain joins TRBV19 and TRBJ2-1, with 9 bases aligning to TRBD2. The CDR3 contains 13 residues. J lost 8 bases, V lost 8 bases, and 7 bases had no gene match. CDR1 and CDR2 (germline): LNHDA, SQIVND (reference sequence). In nucleotides, the CDR3 is TGTGCCAGTGGGAGCGGGAGGCTGGATGAGCAGTTCTTC. This codes for CASGSGRLDEQFF.

The chain employs TRBV9 and TRBJ2-2; 13 positions agree with TRBD2. Germline CDR1 and CDR2: SGDLS and YYNGEE. The CDR3 sequence is 17 residues long. Unmatched junction bases numbered 12, after V lost 5 bases and J lost 8 bases. CDR3 DNA sequence: TGTGCCAGCAGTTTAGGACTAGCGGGGGCCCCTCGAGGGGAGCTGTTTTTT. As protein: CASSLGLAGAPRGELFF.

In nucleotides, the CDR3 is TGTGCCAGCAGCTTAGCGCTGGGGGGAAGAAGCAATCAGCCCCAGCATTTT. Translated, it gives CASSLALGGRSNQPQHF. J is TRBJ1-5 and V is TRBV7-2; D perhaps matches TRBD1 (5 bases). Germline values: CDR1 SGHTA, CDR2 FQGNSA. This CDR3 region has 17 residues. V shed 0 bases and J shed 1 base, with 13 bases lying between them.